This T cell receptor beta chain was recovered during a study of blood T cell repertoires in COVID-19. Overall study: Samples came from the United States, Italy and Spain, spanning acute and convalescent COVID-19. From T cells, B-cell-depleted T cells, or PBMCs came the material, which was cDNA or gDNA.

In the original workflow: Nucleated cell number was recorded as an estimate derived from reference gene primer amplification. Assay used: immunoSEQ multiplex PCR; TCRdb lists only in-frame clones, some missing. The V and J calls and clone size are taken from that table; D and trimming were inferred from the DNA. This sample has 350,000 to 550,000 clones, with about 89% found just once. V was cut by 6 bases and J by 3 bases, with 15 bases left in between. CDR1 is WSHSY and CDR2 is SAAADI in the germline V gene. This CDR3 region has 14 residues. Sequenced input: peripheral blood. This TCR was sampled from a woman aged 25 to 39 with acute or convalescent COVID-19. This chain links TRBV10-2 with TRBJ2-7; D uncertain. Here the CDR3 reads CASRRTDRVYEQYF. The CDR3 nucleotides read TGCGCCAGCAGGCGTACCGATCGGGTCTACGAGCAGTACTTC.